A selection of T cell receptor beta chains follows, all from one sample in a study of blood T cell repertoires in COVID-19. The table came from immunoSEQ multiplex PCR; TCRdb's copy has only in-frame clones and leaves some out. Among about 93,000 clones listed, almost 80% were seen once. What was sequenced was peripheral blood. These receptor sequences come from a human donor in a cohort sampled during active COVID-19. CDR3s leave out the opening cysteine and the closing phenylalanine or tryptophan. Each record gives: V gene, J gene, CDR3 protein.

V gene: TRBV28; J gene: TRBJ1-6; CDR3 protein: ASSSRVGGGSPLH
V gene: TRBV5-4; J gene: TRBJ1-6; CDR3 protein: ASSSMTGPNSPLH
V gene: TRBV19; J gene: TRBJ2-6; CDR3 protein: ASSITQQGSTGANVLT
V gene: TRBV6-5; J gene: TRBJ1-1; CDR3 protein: ASSYAGQGLNTEAF
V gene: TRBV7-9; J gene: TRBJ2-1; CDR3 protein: ASNSVAAAEQF
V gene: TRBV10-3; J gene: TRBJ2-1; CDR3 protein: AISDWERDGNEQF
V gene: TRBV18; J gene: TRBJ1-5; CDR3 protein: ASSPTGRWPQH
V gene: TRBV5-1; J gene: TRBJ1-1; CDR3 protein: ASSLALNTEAF
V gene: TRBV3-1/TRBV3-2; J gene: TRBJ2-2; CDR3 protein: ASSRRGELF
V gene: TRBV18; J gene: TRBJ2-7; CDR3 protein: ASSQQGASYEQY
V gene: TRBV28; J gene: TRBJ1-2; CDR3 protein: ASSTPTQGNYGYT
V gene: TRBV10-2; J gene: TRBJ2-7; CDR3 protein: ASNPSGSSYEQY
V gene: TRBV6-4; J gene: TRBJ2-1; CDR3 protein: ASSDWDRGVNEQF
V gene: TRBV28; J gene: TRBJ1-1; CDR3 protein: ASSLRESATEAF
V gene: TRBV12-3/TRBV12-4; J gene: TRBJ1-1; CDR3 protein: ASRLGANTEAF
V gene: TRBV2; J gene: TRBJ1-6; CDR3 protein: ASNPQGINSPLH
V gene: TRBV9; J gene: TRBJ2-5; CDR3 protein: ASSARGGRGETQY
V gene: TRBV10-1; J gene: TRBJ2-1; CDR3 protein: ASSEAGVINEQF
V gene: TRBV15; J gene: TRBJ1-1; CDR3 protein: ATSTGTGSEAF
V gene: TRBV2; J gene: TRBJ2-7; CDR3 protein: ASSETRLYEQY
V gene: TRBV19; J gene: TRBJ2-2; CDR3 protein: ASSIAITRTGELF
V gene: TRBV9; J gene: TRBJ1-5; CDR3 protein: ASSVDGGQGQPQH
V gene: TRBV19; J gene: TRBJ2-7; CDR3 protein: ASSTIQGSEQY
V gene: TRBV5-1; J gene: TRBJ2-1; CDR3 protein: ASSLAPSGGYNEQF
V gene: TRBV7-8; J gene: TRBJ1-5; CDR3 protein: ASSLGDYSNQPQH
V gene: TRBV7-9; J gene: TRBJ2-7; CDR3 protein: ASSGQSASYEQY
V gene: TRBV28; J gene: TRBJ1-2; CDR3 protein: ASSFSAGGYT
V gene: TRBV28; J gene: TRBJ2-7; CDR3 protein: ASRSGTGFEQY
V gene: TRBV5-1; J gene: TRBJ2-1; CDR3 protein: ASKTQGFDEQF
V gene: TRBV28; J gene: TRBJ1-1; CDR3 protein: ASNIMAGMEL
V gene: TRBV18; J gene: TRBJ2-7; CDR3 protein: ASSPQEGQTYEQY
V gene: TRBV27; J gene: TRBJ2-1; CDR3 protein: ASSPPAGLAGGPRYNEQF
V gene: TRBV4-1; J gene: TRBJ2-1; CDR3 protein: ASSQGLGGMSYNEQF
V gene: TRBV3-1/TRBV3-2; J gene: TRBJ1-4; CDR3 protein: ASSQLTGGKLF
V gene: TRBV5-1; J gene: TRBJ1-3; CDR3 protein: ASSSLPGQGAMGTIY
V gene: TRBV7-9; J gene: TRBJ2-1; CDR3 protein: ASSLLNEQF
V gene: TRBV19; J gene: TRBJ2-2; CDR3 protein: ASSIAGMTNTGELF
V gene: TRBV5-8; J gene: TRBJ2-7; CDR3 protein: ASSLRYGGGQKY
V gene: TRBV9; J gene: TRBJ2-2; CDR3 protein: ASSVKGQGTGELF
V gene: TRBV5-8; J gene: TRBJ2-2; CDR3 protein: ASSLRRTSGGYNTGELF
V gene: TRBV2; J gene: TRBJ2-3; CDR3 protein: ASNRQGSGTDTQY
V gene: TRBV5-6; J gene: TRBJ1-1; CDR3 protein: ASSSYTEAF
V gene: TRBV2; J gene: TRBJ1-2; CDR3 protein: ASTKGQGDGYT
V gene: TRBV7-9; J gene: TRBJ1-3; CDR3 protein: ASSIATGQGGNTIY
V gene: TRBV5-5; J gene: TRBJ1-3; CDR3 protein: ASSSGTVLAGNTIY
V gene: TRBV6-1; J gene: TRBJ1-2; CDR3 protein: ASSETGAGGSYGYT